The 8 T cell receptor beta chains listed next were all sequenced from one sample in a study of T cell clonality in common variable immunodeficiency (dated by TCRdb to the mid-2010s). Receptor amplification or capture employed the immunoSEQ multiplex PCR assay. TCRdb provides this immuneACCESS table in a form limited to in-frame rearrangements. Some clones are lacking; in checked studies, under half of them reflect an unresolved V gene, and why the rest are absent is not known. In this sample the table shows roughly 42,000 clones, and no singletons are among them. 2.8% of the sample goes to the ten largest clones. Material for sequencing was peripheral blood mononuclear cells. The receptors come from a person aged 18 to 69 in good health.

The sequenced part of the CDR3 DNA is TGTGCCAGCAGCTCATCCGGGACAGCTAACTACGAG. Translation gives CASSSSGTANYE. The whole CDR3 sequence reads CASSSSGTANYEQYF. V usage is TRBV7-9 and J usage is TRBJ2-7; 7 bases align to TRBD1. The read terminates 3 residues before the CDR3 end, so the remaining end is supplied by the germline J gene. Trimming at V came to 4 bases and at J to 3 bases, leaving 9 bases not matched to a gene. Germline CDR1 is SEHNR and CDR2 is FQNEAQ (reference sequence). The CDR3 has 15 residues.

This clone was seen a few times. The CDR3 end lies 3 residues beyond the end of the read and is filled in from the germline J gene. The chain combines TRBV19 with TRBJ1-2; 8 positions match TRBD1. This CDR3 is 16 amino acids long. Per germline, CDR1 LNHDA and CDR2 SQIVND (reference sequence). The CDR3 here is CASSLTPGQGTDTYTF. The part of the CDR3 DNA that was read is TGTGCCAGTAGTTTGACCCCCGGACAGGGCACAGATACC. The entire variable domain, with the rest obtained from reference TRBV19 and TRBJ1-2, is as follows: DGGITQSPKYLFRKEGQNVTLSCEQNLNHDAMYWYRQDPGQGLRLIYYSQIVNDFQKGDIAEGYSVSREKKESFPLTVTSAQKNPTAFYLCASSLTPGQGTDTYTFGSGTRLTVV.

This clone was observed at least ten times. The sequence runs out 3 residues before the end of the CDR3; the remainder is reconstructed from the germline J gene. The V gene is TRBV19, the J gene TRBJ2-7; 10 bases are a match to TRBD2. The junction had 7 bases not matched to a gene; V was cut back by 6 bases and J by 2 bases. The V gene's germline CDR1 is LNHDA and CDR2 SQIVND (reference sequence). The length of the CDR3 is 15 residues. The covered CDR3 bases are TGTGCCAGTAGGTCAACTAGCGGGGCCCCCTACGAG. It translates to CASRSTSGAPYE. The whole CDR3 protein is CASRSTSGAPYEQYF.

This clone was counted many times. The CDR3 end falls 3 residues outside the read, so it is completed with the germline J gene. The chain employs TRBV5-1 and TRBJ1-6; weak D call: TRBD1 (5 bases). The CDR3 is 15 residues long. Germline V gene lookup returns CDR1 SGHRS and CDR2 YFSETQ. Between the trimmed V and J ends, which lost 3 bases and 8 bases, there was a span of 15 bases. CDR3 residues: CASSSGEGYDSPLHF. CDR3 DNA, as far as it was read: TGCGCCAGCAGCTCGGGCGAGGGGTATGATTCACCC.

This clone was seen ten or more times. The read comes to an end 3 residues before the CDR3 does, leaving the germline J gene to fill in the end. The V call is TRBV12-3 or TRBV12-4, the J call TRBJ2-3; a weak D match, TRBD2 (7 bases). There are 15 residues in the CDR3. V was clipped by 1 base and J by 6 bases, with 14 bases between them. The CDR3 loop is CASSLDGGAGDTQYF. CDR3 DNA, as far as it was read: TGTGCCAGCAGTTTAGATGGGGGGGCAGGGGATACG.

This clone was found many times. The missing CDR3 end, 3 residues past where the read stops, is filled in from the germline J gene. The chain couples TRBV7-8 to TRBJ1-1, with D perhaps matching TRBD1 (5 bases). CDR1 and CDR2 from the germline V gene are SGHVS and FQNEAQ. The CDR3 is made up of 14 amino acids. The germline V and J ends were trimmed by 5 bases and 7 bases, with 17 bases remaining between them. The part of the CDR3 DNA that was read is TGTGCCAGCAGCCCGTGGCAGGGTTTGAATGAA. This translates into CASSPWQGLNE. Given in full, the CDR3 is CASSPWQGLNEAFF.

This clone was recorded at least ten times. The read comes to an end 3 residues before the CDR3 does, leaving the germline J gene to fill in the end. The V and J genes are TRBV18 and TRBJ2-5; D is perhaps TRBD2 (6 bases). Deletions cut 4 bases from V and 5 bases from J, with 20 bases between. The CDR3 consists of 16 residues. Per germline, CDR1 KGHSH and CDR2 LQKENI. The part of the CDR3 DNA that was read is TGTGCCAGCTCACGGACTATTCCCGAAATGATGGAGACC. This sequence encodes CASSRTIPEMMET. From start to end, the CDR3 is CASSRTIPEMMETQYF.

This clone was found many times. Coverage ceases 3 residues before the CDR3 finishes, and the germline J gene fills in the end. The V call is TRBV18, the J call TRBJ1-3; possibly TRBD1 for D (5 bases). Per the germline V gene, CDR1 is KGHSH and CDR2 is LQKENI. With 2 bases removed from V and 4 bases from J, the gap between germline ends came to 18 bases. The CDR3 is made up of 17 amino acids. CDR3 DNA, as far as it was read: TGTGCCAGCTCACCAGTACCCCGCGAGGGGCACGGAAACACC. Its protein product is CASSPVPREGHGNT. The whole CDR3 is CASSPVPREGHGNTIYF.